This is a list of T cell receptor beta chains from one sample in a study of molecular identifiers for immune sequencing clone quantification. MiXCR, applied by TCRdb to the PCR reads, yields one record per CDR3 protein. The sample records 460,000 or so distinct CDR3 sequences, around 21% being singletons. Sequencing was carried out using naive CD8+ T cells from blood, with Jurkat cell RNA spiked in. The source of these receptors is a human donor in good health. Some libraries in this study had Jurkat cell RNA spiked in. CDR3s include the opening cysteine and the closing phenylalanine or tryptophan. The order of the fields is V gene, J gene, D gene, clone size, CDR3 protein, CDR3 DNA. The D gene is left open where the match is weak. The size field is filled for only some rows; it gives once, few, many or a size class.

V: TRBV29-1; J: TRBJ2-7; D: NA; size: NA; CDR3: CSVEDTDEQYF; DNA: TGCAGCGTTGAAGATACGGACGAGCAGTACTTC
V: TRBV6-1; J: TRBJ1-4; D: NA; size: NA; CDR3: CASSMFTVPGEKLFF; DNA: TGTGCCAGCAGCATGTTCACCGTCCCGGGTGAAAAACTGTTTTTT
V: TRBV11-1; J: TRBJ2-3; D: NA; size: many; CDR3: CASSPSSDTQYF; DNA: TGTGCCAGCAGCCCCAGCTCAGATACGCAGTATTTT
V: TRBV25-1; J: TRBJ1-1; D: NA; size: many; CDR3: CASKWEGLTEAFF; DNA: TGTGCCAGCAAGTGGGAAGGGTTAACTGAAGCTTTCTTT
V: TRBV27; J: TRBJ1-6; D: TRBD1; size: NA; CDR3: CASTLDRGDSPPHF; DNA: TGTGCCAGCACCTTGGACAGGGGGGATTCACCCCCCCACTTT
V: TRBV10-3; J: TRBJ1-1; D: NA; size: NA; CDR3: CAISESGVGGDLNTEAFF; DNA: TGTGCCATCAGTGAGTCGGGGGTCGGTGGGGATCTGAACACTGAAGCTTTCTTT
V: TRBV27; J: TRBJ2-7; D: NA; size: few; CDR3: CASSHGGTTYEQYF; DNA: TGTGCCAGCAGTCACGGGGGTACTACCTACGAGCAGTACTTC
V: TRBV6-1; J: TRBJ2-1; D: NA; size: NA; CDR3: CASRDNNEQFF; DNA: TGTGCCAGCAGAGATAACAATGAGCAGTTCTTC
V: TRBV11-2; J: TRBJ1-1; D: NA; size: few; CDR3: CASSLEGLGEAFF; DNA: TGTGCCAGCAGCTTAGAAGGATTAGGGGAAGCTTTCTTT
V: TRBV20-1; J: TRBJ2-3; D: NA; size: many; CDR3: CSARQIPPDTQYF; DNA: TGCAGTGCCAGACAGATCCCTCCAGATACGCAGTATTTT
V: TRBV7-6; J: TRBJ2-2; D: NA; size: NA; CDR3: CASSNIGQGRNTGGLFF; DNA: TGTGCCAGCAGCAATATTGGGCAGGGGAGAAACACCGGGGGGCTGTTTTTT
V: TRBV5-1; J: TRBJ2-3; D: NA; size: many; CDR3: CASSLARLQIGTDTQYF; DNA: TGCGCCAGCAGCTTGGCCCGGCTCCAGATAGGCACAGATACGCAGTATTTT
V: TRBV4-3; J: TRBJ2-5; D: TRBD1; size: many; CDR3: CASSQGQGAQETQYF; DNA: TGCGCCAGCAGCCAAGGACAGGGGGCTCAGGAGACCCAGTACTTC
V: TRBV7-6; J: TRBJ2-3; D: TRBD1; size: many; CDR3: CASTGDSTDTQYF; DNA: TGTGCCAGCACTGGGGACAGCACTGATACGCAGTATTTT
V: TRBV7-2; J: TRBJ2-2; D: NA; size: few; CDR3: CASSLEWDGANTGELFF; DNA: TGTGCCAGCAGCTTAGAGTGGGACGGCGCGAACACCGGGGAGCTGTTTTTT
V: TRBV7-2; J: TRBJ2-7; D: NA; size: NA; CDR3: CASSLDYSYEQYF; DNA: TGTGCCAGCAGCTTAGACTACTCCTACGAGCAGTACTTC
V: TRBV7-6; J: TRBJ2-2; D: TRBD2; size: many; CDR3: CASSQAGGTPGELFF; DNA: TGTGCCAGCAGCCAAGCGGGGGGGACCCCCGGGGAGCTGTTTTTT
V: TRBV7-9; J: TRBJ2-2; D: NA; size: NA; CDR3: CASSLAVGRLAGELSF; DNA: TGTGCCAGCAGCTTAGCCGTGGGGCGCTTGGCCGGGGAGCTGTCTTTT
V: TRBV27; J: TRBJ2-3; D: NA; size: NA; CDR3: CASSPDYSTDTQYF; DNA: TGTGCCAGCAGTCCGGACTATAGCACAGATACGCAGTATTTT
V: TRBV7-7; J: TRBJ2-4; D: NA; size: many; CDR3: CASSLVDRAKNIQYF; DNA: TGTGCTAGCAGCTTAGTCGACAGGGCCAAAAACATTCAGTACTTC
V: TRBV2; J: TRBJ2-7; D: NA; size: many; CDR3: CASSEAVTYEQYF; DNA: TGTGCCAGCAGTGAGGCTGTAACCTACGAGCAGTACTTC
V: TRBV5-1; J: TRBJ2-7; D: NA; size: NA; CDR3: CASSFRYNSYEQYF; DNA: TGCGCCAGCAGCTTCAGATACAACTCCTACGAGCAGTACTTC
V: TRBV3-1; J: TRBJ1-1; D: NA; size: few; CDR3: CASSQDRDGVNTEAFF; DNA: TGTGCCAGCAGCCAAGACCGGGACGGAGTGAACACTGAAGCTTTCTTT
V: TRBV14; J: TRBJ2-5; D: NA; size: NA; CDR3: CASSQGGWGVGETQYF; DNA: TGTGCCAGCAGCCAAGGCGGATGGGGAGTTGGGGAGACCCAGTACTTC
V: TRBV6-2/TRBV6-3; J: TRBJ1-1; D: NA; size: many; CDR3: CASRMTGNTEAFF; DNA: TGTGCCAGCAGGATGACAGGGAACACTGAAGCTTTCTTT
V: TRBV12-3/TRBV12-4; J: TRBJ2-2; D: NA; size: many; CDR3: CASSLGTAGELFF; DNA: TGTGCCAGCAGCCTGGGGACGGCCGGGGAGCTGTTTTTT
V: TRBV6-2/TRBV6-3; J: TRBJ2-3; D: TRBD2; size: few; CDR3: CATCRSSGALDTQYF; DNA: TGTGCCACCTGCCGCTCTAGCGGGGCTCTAGATACGCAGTATTTT
V: TRBV9; J: TRBJ2-7; D: NA; size: NA; CDR3: CASSVGGLHSYEQYF; DNA: TGTGCCAGCAGCGTAGGGGGGCTTCATAGCTACGAGCAGTACTTC
V: TRBV7-9; J: TRBJ1-1; D: TRBD1; size: NA; CDR3: CASTSIQGDSFF; DNA: TGTGCCAGCACCTCAATACAGGGGGATTCTTTCTTT
V: TRBV4-1; J: TRBJ1-2; D: NA; size: many; CDR3: CASSQDPQWAYGYTF; DNA: TGCGCCAGCAGCCAAGATCCCCAGTGGGCCTATGGCTACACCTTC
V: TRBV7-9; J: TRBJ2-5; D: TRBD1; size: many; CDR3: CASSPGGQGAIQETQYF; DNA: TGTGCCAGCAGCCCGGGGGGACAGGGAGCTATTCAAGAGACCCAGTACTTC
V: TRBV7-6; J: TRBJ1-1; D: NA; size: many; CDR3: CASSLAPREAGEGAEAFF; DNA: TGTGCCAGCAGCTTAGCGCCTCGTGAAGCTGGTGAGGGGGCTGAAGCTTTCTTT
V: TRBV5-5; J: TRBJ2-7; D: TRBD1; size: many; CDR3: CASSPLGQGGYEQYF; DNA: TGTGCCAGCAGCCCGTTAGGACAGGGTGGGTACGAGCAGTACTTC
V: TRBV6-2/TRBV6-3; J: TRBJ2-2; D: NA; size: many; CDR3: CASSYSYLVTTIPNTGELFF; DNA: TGTGCCAGCAGTTACTCGTATTTGGTAACCACAATACCGAACACCGGGGAGCTGTTTTTT
V: TRBV7-3; J: TRBJ1-1; D: NA; size: NA; CDR3: CASGLTAGGLGEAFF; DNA: TGTGCCAGCGGCTTAACGGCCGGGGGCTTGGGTGAAGCTTTCTTT
V: TRBV20-1; J: TRBJ2-7; D: NA; size: many; CDR3: CSARGEGVEQYF; DNA: TGCAGTGCTAGGGGGGAGGGGGTCGAGCAGTACTTC
V: TRBV7-9; J: TRBJ1-6; D: NA; size: few; CDR3: CASSSIIANSPLHF; DNA: TGTGCCAGCAGCTCCATTATAGCTAATTCACCCCTCCACTTT
V: TRBV7-7; J: TRBJ2-3; D: NA; size: NA; CDR3: CASSLFPDSTDTQYF; DNA: TGTGCTAGCAGCTTATTCCCGGATAGCACAGATACGCAGTATTTT
V: TRBV14; J: TRBJ2-5; D: TRBD2; size: few; CDR3: CASSRRTSGNQETQYF; DNA: TGTGCCAGCAGCCGCAGGACTAGCGGAAACCAAGAGACCCAGTACTTC
V: TRBV7-8; J: TRBJ2-3; D: NA; size: NA; CDR3: CASSIYATVRSGDTQYF; DNA: TGTGCCAGCAGCATATACGCGACAGTAAGGTCGGGAGATACGCAGTATTTT
V: TRBV5-4; J: TRBJ1-4; D: NA; size: few; CDR3: CASSVYGFEKLFF; DNA: TGTGCCAGCTCCGTGTACGGTTTTGAAAAACTGTTTTTT
V: TRBV11-2; J: TRBJ2-6; D: TRBD1; size: NA; CDR3: CASSFRPGGLARPGANVLAF; DNA: TGTGCCAGCAGCTTCCGCCCAGGGGGTCTTGCCCGTCCTGGGGCCAACGTCCTGGCTTTC
V: TRBV4-1; J: TRBJ2-2; D: NA; size: once; CDR3: CASSHPGAGELFF; DNA: TGCGCCAGCAGCCATCCAGGGGCCGGGGAGCTGTTTTTT
V: TRBV28; J: TRBJ1-5; D: NA; size: few; CDR3: CASSSRGQVNQPQHF; DNA: TGTGCCAGCAGTTCCCGAGGACAAGTCAATCAGCCCCAGCATTTT
V: TRBV30; J: TRBJ2-3; D: NA; size: few; CDR3: CASQNTLADTQYF; DNA: TGTGCCTCCCAAAATACCCTAGCAGATACGCAGTATTTT
V: TRBV7-9; J: TRBJ2-7; D: NA; size: few; CDR3: CASSTRTYEQYF; DNA: TGTGCCAGCAGCACTAGAACCTACGAGCAGTACTTC
V: TRBV19; J: TRBJ2-2; D: NA; size: once; CDR3: CASTGIPNTGELFF; DNA: TGTGCCAGCACAGGGATTCCGAACACCGGGGAGCTGTTTTTT
V: TRBV20-1; J: TRBJ2-1; D: NA; size: NA; CDR3: CSARLASSYNEQFF; DNA: TGCAGTGCTAGATTGGCTAGCTCCTACAATGAGCAGTTCTTC
V: TRBV5-6; J: TRBJ1-5; D: TRBD1; size: many; CDR3: CASSFYRGASNQPQHF; DNA: TGTGCCAGCAGCTTCTACAGGGGGGCCTCCAATCAGCCCCAGCATTTT
V: TRBV20-1; J: TRBJ2-3; D: TRBD1; size: NA; CDR3: CSARVVGQGVFLADTQYF; DNA: TGCAGTGCTAGAGTCGTGGGACAGGGGGTTTTCTTAGCAGATACGCAGTATTTT
V: TRBV7-6; J: TRBJ1-5; D: NA; size: many; CDR3: CAFAQSHQPQHF; DNA: TGTGCCTTCGCACAGTCCCATCAGCCCCAGCATTTT
V: TRBV4-1; J: TRBJ2-6; D: NA; size: many; CDR3: CASSQVVLGANVLTF; DNA: TGCGCCAGCAGCCAAGTGGTCCTAGGGGCCAACGTCCTGACTTTC
V: TRBV9; J: TRBJ2-7; D: NA; size: few; CDR3: CASSQEGAVSYEQYF; DNA: TGTGCCAGCAGCCAGGAGGGCGCAGTCTCCTACGAGCAGTACTTC
V: TRBV7-6; J: TRBJ2-5; D: NA; size: few; CDR3: CASSDGIQETQYF; DNA: TGTGCCAGCAGCGACGGGATACAAGAGACCCAGTACTTC